This passage covers 27 T cell receptor beta chains from one sample sequenced in a study of blood T cell repertoires in COVID-19. Repertoires were generated with immunoSEQ multiplex PCR, while TCRdb's copy carries only in-frame clones and drops some. The table lists around 450,000 clones, 87% of them singletons. Material for sequencing was PBMCs or T cells enriched from blood (not recorded which). The receptor set was obtained from a woman aged 18-30 years who had recovered from COVID-19.

The chain employs TRBV28 and TRBJ1-2; the match to TRBD1 covers 7 bases. Germline CDR1 MDHEN, CDR2 SYDVKM. With 6 bases clipped from V and 8 bases from J, the junction kept 15 bases outside the gene matches. This CDR3 has 15 residues. The CDR3 DNA is TGTGCCAGCAGGTCCGGGACAGACCTAGGGGGGGGCTACACCTTC. Its translation is CASRSGTDLGGGYTF.

V gene TRBV19 combines with J gene TRBJ2-5; no firm D call. Germline CDR1 is LNHDA and CDR2 is SQIVND (reference sequence). Trimming pared 4 bases from V and 0 bases from J, leaving 6 bases between. The CDR3 consists of 13 residues. Written as DNA, the CDR3 is TGTGCCAGTAGTACCCCGTACCAAGAGACCCAGTACTTC. It translates to CASSTPYQETQYF.

This chain connects TRBV30 to TRBJ1-6; the match to TRBD1 covers 7 bases. V shed 6 bases and J 12 bases; nucleotides not matched to a gene: 11. Germline CDR1 and CDR2: GTSNPN and SVGIG (reference sequence). The CDR3 is 13 residues long. CDR3 bases: TGTGCCTGTGCCATAGGGGGCTCGGGACCCCTCCACTTT. Its protein product is CACAIGGSGPLHF.

The genes are TRBV28 and TRBJ1-1; D may be TRBD1 (6 bases). CDR1 is MDHEN and CDR2 is SYDVKM in the germline V gene. V lost 6 bases and J 4 bases, leaving 15 bases between the germline ends. The CDR3 sequence is 14 residues long. CDR3 in amino acids: CASRGEGHGTEAFF. CDR3 in DNA: TGTGCCAGCAGGGGTGAGGGACATGGCACTGAAGCTTTCTTT.

The gene calls are TRBV12-3 or TRBV12-4 and TRBJ1-1, with D perhaps matching TRBD1 (6 bases). The CDR3 consists of 11 residues. V lost 7 bases, J lost 6 bases, and 9 bases lay in between. This CDR3 is CASTYRAEAFF. CDR3 in DNA: TGTGCCAGCACCTACAGGGCTGAAGCTTTCTTT.

The chain combines TRBV21-1 with TRBJ1-1; TRBD1, the table's D call, lacks a check against the DNA. TRBV21-1 counts as a pseudogene. The CDR3 spans 13 residues. The CDR3 DNA reads as TGTGCCAGCAGCAAGTTACATCGCCCTGAAGCTTTCTTT. Protein sequence: CASSKLHRPEAFF.

For this clone: Other DNA sequences from this sample encode an identical CDR3 as well. This chain connects TRBV5-1 to TRBJ1-5; 9 bases are shared with TRBD1. CDR1 is SGHRS and CDR2 is YFSETQ in the germline V gene. This CDR3 has 15 amino acids. V shed 0 bases, J shed 4 bases, and the junction held 2 bases outside the gene matches. The CDR3 DNA reads TGCGCCAGCAGCTTGGGAGGGACAGGGAATCAGCCCCAGCATTTT. Its translation is CASSLGGTGNQPQHF.

The V call is TRBV5-1, the J call TRBJ2-7, with 9 bases lining up with TRBD1. V shed 3 bases, J shed 3 bases, and the junction held 1 base outside the gene matches. Germline V gives CDR1 SGHRS, CDR2 YFSETQ. CDR3 length equals 13 residues. CDR3 sequence (DNA): TGCGCCAGCAGCTGGGGACAGGGCTACGAGCAGTACTTC. As protein: CASSWGQGYEQYF.

This sequence joins TRBV2 and TRBJ2-1, with 14 bases identical to TRBD2. J gave up 6 bases and V 6 bases, and 7 bases lay outside the gene matches. The CDR3 has 16 residues. Germline CDR1 and CDR2: SNHLY and FYNNEI. The CDR3 region has the DNA TGTGCCAGCAGGGCCTCGACTAGCGGGGGGGCCAATGAGCAGTTCTTC. Translating gives CASRASTSGGANEQFF.

The J gene is TRBJ1-5, the V gene TRBV27; 9 bases match TRBD1. CDR3 length: 14 amino acids. The junction had 3 bases not matched to a gene; V was cut back by 3 bases and J by 6 bases. CDR1 and CDR2 from the germline V gene are MNHEY and SMNVEV (reference sequence). In nucleotides, the CDR3 is TGTGCCAGCAGTTTGGGGACAGGGTTTCAGCCCCAGCATTTT. Protein: CASSLGTGFQPQHF.

The chain uses TRBV2 and TRBJ2-3, with D perhaps TRBD2 (7 bases). This CDR3 region has 17 residues. CDR1 SNHLY and CDR2 FYNNEI come from the germline V gene. Trimming took off 3 bases at V and 6 bases at J, with 22 bases between the two ends. The CDR3 region has the DNA TGTGCCAGCAGTGATGACTTGGGGGGGGGCCCCCCGGATACGCAGTATTTT. Translating it yields CASSDDLGGGPPDTQYF.

The chain joins TRBV7-8 to TRBJ2-6, with a possible D match to TRBD2 (5 bases). Germline CDR1 is SGHVS and CDR2 is FQNEAQ. The CDR3 runs to 19 residues. Trimming removed 5 bases from V and 0 bases from J, with 20 bases in between. The CDR3 here is CASSPRTVFSGSGANVLTF. The CDR3 DNA is TGTGCCAGCAGCCCCCGGACTGTGTTTTCGGGCTCTGGGGCCAACGTCCTGACTTTC.

V and J are TRBV4-2 and TRBJ2-1, with D hard to call. The V gene's germline CDR1 is LGHNA and CDR2 YNFKEQ. Trimming removed 4 bases from V and 13 bases from J, with 20 bases in between. The CDR3 is 14 residues long. Here the CDR3 DNA reads TGTGCCAGCAGCCTCCGGGTCTCCGACGGAGTTCAGTTCTTC. Translated, it gives CASSLRVSDGVQFF.

The rearrangement uses TRBV5-4 and TRBJ2-3; no clear D gene. Germline V gene lookup returns CDR1 SGHNT and CDR2 YYREEE (reference sequence). The CDR3 has 12 residues. The germline V and J ends were trimmed by 2 bases and 6 bases, with 7 bases remaining between them. The CDR3 here is CASSFISDTQYF. CDR3 sequence (DNA): TGTGCCAGCAGCTTCATTAGTGATACGCAGTATTTT.

This chain joins TRBV27 and TRBJ1-1; D unresolved. The CDR3 has 14 amino acids. Germline V CDR1 and CDR2: MNHEY, SMNVEV (reference sequence). V dropped 4 bases and J dropped 3 bases, with 12 bases sitting between them. CDR3 amino acids: CASSSPGLHTEAFF. CDR3 coding DNA: TGTGCCAGCAGTTCCCCGGGGTTGCACACTGAAGCTTTCTTT.

This rearrangement joins TRBV10-3 to TRBJ1-4; D might be TRBD1 (6 bases). V lost 3 bases to trimming and J lost 5 bases, with 10 bases between them. This CDR3 contains 14 residues. Germline V gene lookup returns CDR1 ENHRY and CDR2 SYGVKD. The CDR3: CAISDRQGNEKLFF. Written as DNA, the CDR3 is TGTGCCATCAGTGACCGCCAGGGGAATGAAAAACTGTTTTTT.

This sequence joins TRBV2 and TRBJ1-4; no firm D call. The CDR3 is 15 amino acids. Germline-derived CDR1 and CDR2 are SNHLY and FYNNEI. Trimming cost V 4 bases and J 0 bases, with 9 bases left between them. CDR3 sequence: CASSGTYATNEKLFF. In DNA, the CDR3 is TGTGCCAGCAGTGGGACTTACGCAACTAATGAAAAACTGTTTTTT.

The chain uses TRBV5-1 and TRBJ1-1; D might be TRBD1 (5 bases). The germline V and J ends were trimmed by 1 base and 6 bases, with 13 bases remaining between them. Germline loops: CDR1 SGHRS, CDR2 YFSETQ. The CDR3 consists of 14 residues. In DNA form, the CDR3 reads TGCGCCAGCAGCTTGAGGCAGGGAGGCTCTGAAGCTTTCTTT. The encoded protein is CASSLRQGGSEAFF.

The chain carries TRBV11-2 and TRBJ1-2; maybe TRBD1 (6 bases). Germline CDR1 reads SGHAT; CDR2 reads FQNNGV. V lost 5 bases, J lost 7 bases, and 20 bases lay in between. This CDR3 has 15 residues. The CDR3, as DNA: TGTGCCAGCAGCCTTGACTCCAGGGGAAGTCGTGGCTACACCTTC. Its translation is CASSLDSRGSRGYTF.

V is TRBV24-1 and J is TRBJ2-1, with TRBD1 matching 8 bases. CDR1 and CDR2 (germline): KGHDR, SFDVKD. This CDR3 contains 17 residues. Unmatched junction bases numbered 12, after V lost 2 bases and J lost 7 bases. The CDR3 bases are TGTGCCACCAGTGATTCGGCCCGGGACAGGATAAAGAATGAGCAGTTCTTC. Its translation is CATSDSARDRIKNEQFF.

The rearrangement uses TRBV30 and TRBJ2-5, with 9 bases aligning to TRBD2. Unmatched junction bases numbered 6, after V lost 1 base and J lost 3 bases. Germline V gene data show CDR1 as GTSNPN and CDR2 as SVGIG (reference sequence). This CDR3 is 15 amino acids long. Written as DNA, the CDR3 is TGTGCCTGGAGTGCGGGGCGGGGGGGAAAAGAGACCCAGTACTTC. Its protein is CAWSAGRGGKETQYF. The full variable domain, rest sourced from reference TRBV30 and TRBJ2-5, is SQTIHQWPATLVQPVGSPLSLECTVEGTSNPNLYWYRQAAGRGLQLLFYSVGIGQISSEVPQNLSASRPQDRQFILSSKKLLLSDSGFYLCAWSAGRGGKETQYFGPGTRLLVL.

The V call is TRBV6-6, the J call TRBJ2-6; perhaps TRBD2 as D (5 bases). Germline lookup yields CDR1 MNHNY and CDR2 SVGAGI (reference sequence). V shed 6 bases and J shed 1 base, with 13 bases lying between them. The CDR3 consists of 16 residues. The CDR3 reads CASSPRTGSGANVLTF. The CDR3 coding sequence is TGTGCCAGCAGCCCGCGGACTGGATCTGGGGCCAACGTCCTGACTTTC.

This clone appeared once. This sequence joins TRBV3-1 (or the pseudogene TRBV3-2) and TRBJ2-3; the match to TRBD2 covers 7 bases. Germline trimming cut 0 bases from V and 3 bases from J; bases unmatched to any gene: 12. Per the germline V gene, CDR1 is LGHDT and CDR2 is YNNKEL (reference sequence). There are 18 residues in the CDR3. The CDR3 nucleotides are TGTGCCAGCAGCCAAGAGGGAGGGCGGGACTCTTCTACAGATACGCAGTATTTT. Its translation: CASSQEGGRDSSTDTQYF.

The CDR3 DNA sequence: TGCGCCAGCAGCTCGGCGGTGCGCCGGGAGGACATTCAGTACTTC. Translating gives CASSSAVRREDIQYF. The chain joins TRBV5-1 to TRBJ2-4; 7 bases line up with TRBD2. J was trimmed by 8 bases and V by 3 bases; bases with no gene match: 11. The CDR3 has 15 residues. Per germline, CDR1 SGHRS and CDR2 YFSETQ. Variable domain in full (rest from reference TRBV5-1 and TRBJ2-4): KAGVTQTPRYLIKTRGQQVTLSCSPISGHRSVSWYQQTPGQGLQFLFEYFSETQRNKGNFPGRFSGRQFSNSRSEMNVSTLELGDSALYLCASSSAVRREDIQYFGAGTRLSVL.

This chain uses TRBV7-2 with TRBJ2-3, with 9 nucleotides matching TRBD2. Germline trimming cut 5 bases from V and 3 bases from J; bases unmatched to any gene: 6. The CDR3 runs to 15 residues. CDR1 and CDR2 (germline): SGHTA, FQGNSA. The CDR3 loop reads CASSPRRGGTDTQYF. The CDR3 DNA is TGTGCCAGCAGCCCCAGGCGGGGGGGAACAGATACGCAGTATTTT.

The J gene is TRBJ2-5, the V gene TRBV7-8; TRBD2 aligns across 9 bases. The trim removed 2 bases at V and 5 bases at J, leaving 12 bases unmatched. Per the germline V gene, CDR1 is SGHVS and CDR2 is FQNEAQ. There are 17 residues in the CDR3. DNA of the CDR3: TGTGCCAGCAGCTTACCTTCGGCTAGCGGGGAGGATGAGACCCAGTACTTC. It specifies CASSLPSASGEDETQYF.

The chain is built from TRBV27 and TRBJ1-2, with TRBD1 identical over 9 bases. The V gene end was trimmed by 3 bases and the J gene end by 5 bases; junction bases not matched to a gene: 7. Germline V CDR1 and CDR2: MNHEY, SMNVEV (reference sequence). This CDR3 is 15 amino acids long. CDR3 DNA: TGTGCCAGCAGTTTCACAGGGGGCAGGGGGTATGGCTACACCTTC. Residues: CASSFTGGRGYGYTF.